Listed below are T cell receptor beta chains from one sample, sequenced in a study of PD-L1 blockade in urothelial cancer. The protocol was immunoSEQ multiplex PCR, while the TCRdb copy is restricted to in-frame clones and leaves out a portion. Among about 88,000 clones listed, more than 90% were seen once. This specimen consisted of PBMCs, obtained around atezolizumab (anti-PD-L1) treatment. These receptors were obtained from a man between 60 and 75 years old with urothelial cancer. The CDR3 runs from the conserved cysteine through the conserved F or W. Each record gives: V gene, D gene, clone size, J gene, CDR3 DNA, CDR3 protein. D genes are given only for firm matches. Size is omitted from some rows. Given values are once, few, many or a class for expanded clones.

TRBV4-3	TRBD2	-	TRBJ2-1	TGCGCCAGCAGCCAAGACCGACTAGCCGGCAATGAGCAGTTCTTC	CASSQDRLAGNEQFF
TRBV5-1	-	-	TRBJ2-7	TGCGCCAGCAGCTTTGGAGGCGACAGGCAGGGAGAGCAGTACTTC	CASSFGGDRQGEQYF
TRBV6-1	TRBD2	-	TRBJ2-3	TGTGCCAGCCGAGGACTAGCGGGGGGGTCAGATACGCAGTATTTT	CASRGLAGGSDTQYF
TRBV5-6	-	-	TRBJ1-4	TGTGCCAGCAGCTGGGGGGGAAATGAAAAACTGTTTTTT	CASSWGGNEKLFF
TRBV19	-	few	TRBJ2-2	TGTGCCAGTAGTATTGGTCAGAGGTACACCGGGGAGCTGTTTTTT	CASSIGQRYTGELFF
TRBV7-2	TRBD1	once	TRBJ1-3	TGTGCCAGCAGCTTCCAGGACAGGGGGTTCTCTGGAAACACCATATATTTT	CASSFQDRGFSGNTIYF
TRBV9	-	-	TRBJ2-3	TGTGCCAGCAGCGTAGCAGGGGTTAGCACAGATACGCAGTATTTT	CASSVAGVSTDTQYF
TRBV19	-	once	TRBJ2-2	TGTGCCAGTAGTTCACTAGCATCCGGGGAGCTGTTTTTT	CASSSLASGELFF
TRBV11-3	TRBD2	-	TRBJ2-1	TGTGCCAGCAGCTTAGTCGGCAGCGGGAGTGGAGAGCAGTTCTTC	CASSLVGSGSGEQFF
TRBV2	TRBD1	-	TRBJ1-1	TGTGCCAGCAGTGTGGACAGGTACACTGAAGCTTTCTTT	CASSVDRYTEAFF
TRBV6-6	-	-	TRBJ1-5	TGTGCCAGCAGTCCACCGGGGGTCGGCAATCAGCCCCAGCATTTT	CASSPPGVGNQPQHF
TRBV2	-	-	TRBJ1-5	TGTGCCAGCAGTTGGACTGTCGGGGGGCCCCAGCATTTT	CASSWTVGGPQHF